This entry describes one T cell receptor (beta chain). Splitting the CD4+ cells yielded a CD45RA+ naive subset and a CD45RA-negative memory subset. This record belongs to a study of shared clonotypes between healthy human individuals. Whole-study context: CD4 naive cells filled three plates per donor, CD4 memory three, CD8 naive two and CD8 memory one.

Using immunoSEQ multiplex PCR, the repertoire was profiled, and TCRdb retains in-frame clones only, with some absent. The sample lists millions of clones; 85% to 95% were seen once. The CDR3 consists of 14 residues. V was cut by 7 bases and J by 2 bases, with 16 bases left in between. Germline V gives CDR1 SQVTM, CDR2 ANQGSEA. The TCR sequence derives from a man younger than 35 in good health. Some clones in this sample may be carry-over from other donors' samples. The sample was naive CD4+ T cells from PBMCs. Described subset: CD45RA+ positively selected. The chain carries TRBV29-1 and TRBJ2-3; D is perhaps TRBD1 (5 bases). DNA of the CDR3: TGCAGCGCCGCTCCAGGGCTAAACACAGATACGCAGTATTTT. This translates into CSAAPGLNTDTQYF.